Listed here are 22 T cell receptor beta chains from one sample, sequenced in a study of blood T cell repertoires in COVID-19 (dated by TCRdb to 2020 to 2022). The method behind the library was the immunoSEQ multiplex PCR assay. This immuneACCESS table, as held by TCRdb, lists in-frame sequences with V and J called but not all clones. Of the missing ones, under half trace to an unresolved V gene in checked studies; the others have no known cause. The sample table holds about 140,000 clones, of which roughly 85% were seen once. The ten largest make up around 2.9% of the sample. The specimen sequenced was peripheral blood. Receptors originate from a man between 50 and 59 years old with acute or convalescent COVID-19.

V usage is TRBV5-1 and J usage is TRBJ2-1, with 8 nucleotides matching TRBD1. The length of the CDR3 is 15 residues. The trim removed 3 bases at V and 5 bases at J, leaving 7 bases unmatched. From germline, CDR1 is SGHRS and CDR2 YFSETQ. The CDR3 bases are TGCGCCAGCAGCTCCCGACAGGGGACCAACAATGAGCAGTTCTTC. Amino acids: CASSSRQGTNNEQFF.

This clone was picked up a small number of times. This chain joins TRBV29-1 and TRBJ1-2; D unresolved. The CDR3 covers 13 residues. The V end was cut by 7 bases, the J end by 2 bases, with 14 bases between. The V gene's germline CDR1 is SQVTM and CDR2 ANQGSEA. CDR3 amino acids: CSGGNTGNYGYTF. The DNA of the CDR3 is TGCAGCGGCGGAAACACGGGGAACTATGGCTACACCTTC.

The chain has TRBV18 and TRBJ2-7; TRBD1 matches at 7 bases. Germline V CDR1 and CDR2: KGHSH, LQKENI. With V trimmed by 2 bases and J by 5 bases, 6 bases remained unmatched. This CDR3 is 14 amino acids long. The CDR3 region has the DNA TGTGCCAGCTCACCAGTAGGGGGCGATCACGAGCAGTACTTC. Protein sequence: CASSPVGGDHEQYF.

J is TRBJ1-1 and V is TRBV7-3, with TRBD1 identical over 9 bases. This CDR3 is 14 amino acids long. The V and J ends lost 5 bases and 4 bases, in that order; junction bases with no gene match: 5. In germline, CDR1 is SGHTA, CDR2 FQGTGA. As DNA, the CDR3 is TGTGCCAGCAGCCCGGACAGGGGCGCCACTGAAGCTTTCTTT. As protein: CASSPDRGATEAFF.

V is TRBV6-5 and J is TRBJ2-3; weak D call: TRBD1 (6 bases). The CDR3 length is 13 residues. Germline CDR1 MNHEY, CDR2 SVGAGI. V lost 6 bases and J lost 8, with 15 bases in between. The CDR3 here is CASSVRDIGTQYF. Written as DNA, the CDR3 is TGTGCCAGCAGCGTACGGGACATTGGTACGCAGTATTTT.

CDR3 sequence: CASSLQGQGGYEQYF. In nucleotides, the CDR3 is TGTGCCAGCAGCTTGCAGGGACAGGGTGGGTACGAGCAGTACTTC. J is TRBJ2-7 and V is TRBV5-5, with 9 bases that match TRBD1. The CDR3 is made up of 15 amino acids. Losses at the gene ends were 1 base for V and 4 bases for J; bases not matched to a gene: 6. Germline V gene lookup returns CDR1 SGHKS and CDR2 YYEKEE (reference sequence).

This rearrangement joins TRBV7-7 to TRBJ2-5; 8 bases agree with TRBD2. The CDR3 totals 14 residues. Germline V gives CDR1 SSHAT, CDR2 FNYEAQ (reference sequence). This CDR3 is CACPTGGVQETQYF. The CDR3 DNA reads TGTGCTTGTCCGACGGGGGGGGTCCAAGAGACCCAGTACTTC.

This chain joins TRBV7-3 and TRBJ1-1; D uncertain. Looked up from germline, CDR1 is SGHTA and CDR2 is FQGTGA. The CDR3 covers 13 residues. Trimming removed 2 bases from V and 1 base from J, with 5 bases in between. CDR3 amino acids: CASSLARNTEAFF. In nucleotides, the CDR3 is TGTGCCAGCAGCTTAGCCAGGAACACTGAAGCTTTCTTT.

The CDR3 DNA sequence: TGTGCCAGCAGTGTAGGTGCAGGGGTGGGGGAGCAGTACTTC. Protein: CASSVGAGVGEQYF. The chain couples TRBV2 to TRBJ2-7; the D gene is possibly TRBD1 (6 bases). Trimming shortened V by 4 bases and J by 7 bases, and 17 bases separated the two germline ends. There are 14 residues in the CDR3. Germline CDR1 is SNHLY and CDR2 is FYNNEI.

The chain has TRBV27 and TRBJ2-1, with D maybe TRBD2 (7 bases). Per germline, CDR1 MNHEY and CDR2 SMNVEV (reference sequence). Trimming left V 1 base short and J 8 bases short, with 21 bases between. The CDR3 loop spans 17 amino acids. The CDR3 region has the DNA TGTGCCAGCAGTTTATTTCTATCTTGGACTAGGGGGGATGAGCAGTTCTTC. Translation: CASSLFLSWTRGDEQFF.

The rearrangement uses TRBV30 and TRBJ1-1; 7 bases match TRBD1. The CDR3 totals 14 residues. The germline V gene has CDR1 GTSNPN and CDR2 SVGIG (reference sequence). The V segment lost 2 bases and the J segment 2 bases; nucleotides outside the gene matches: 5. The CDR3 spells CAWSRGQVNTEAFF. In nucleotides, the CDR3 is TGTGCCTGGAGTAGGGGGCAGGTAAACACTGAAGCTTTCTTT.

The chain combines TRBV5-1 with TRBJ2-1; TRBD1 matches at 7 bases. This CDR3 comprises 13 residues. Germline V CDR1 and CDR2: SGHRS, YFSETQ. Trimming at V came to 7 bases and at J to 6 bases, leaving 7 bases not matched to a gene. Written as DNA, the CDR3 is TGCGCCAGCGCAAGACAGGGATCCAATGAGCAGTTCTTC. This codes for CASARQGSNEQFF.

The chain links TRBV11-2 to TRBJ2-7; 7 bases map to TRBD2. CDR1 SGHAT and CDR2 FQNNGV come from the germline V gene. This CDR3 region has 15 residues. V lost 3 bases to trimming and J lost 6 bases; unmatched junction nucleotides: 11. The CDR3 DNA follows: TGTGCCAGCAGCTTCTTAAGCCCAGCGGGAACCGAGCAGTACTTC. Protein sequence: CASSFLSPAGTEQYF.

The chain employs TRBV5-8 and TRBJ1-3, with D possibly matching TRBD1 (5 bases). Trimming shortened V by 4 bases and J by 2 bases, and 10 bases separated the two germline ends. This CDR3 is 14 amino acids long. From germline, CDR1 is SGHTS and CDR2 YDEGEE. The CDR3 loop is CASSRGLAGNTIYF. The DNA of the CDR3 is TGTGCCAGCAGCCGGGGACTGGCTGGAAACACCATATATTTT.

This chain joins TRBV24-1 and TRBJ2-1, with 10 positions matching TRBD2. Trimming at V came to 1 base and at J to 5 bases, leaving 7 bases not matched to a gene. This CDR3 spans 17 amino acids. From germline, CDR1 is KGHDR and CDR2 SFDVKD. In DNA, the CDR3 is TGTGCCACCAGTGATTTAACCCTAGCGGGAGATAACAATGAGCAGTTCTTC. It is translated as CATSDLTLAGDNNEQFF.

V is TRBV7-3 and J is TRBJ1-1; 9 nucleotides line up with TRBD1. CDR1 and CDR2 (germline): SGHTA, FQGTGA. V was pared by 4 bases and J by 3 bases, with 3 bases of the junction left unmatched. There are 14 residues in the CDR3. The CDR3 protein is CASSSTGGHTEAFF. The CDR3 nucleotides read TGTGCCAGCAGCTCGACAGGGGGGCACACTGAAGCTTTCTTT.

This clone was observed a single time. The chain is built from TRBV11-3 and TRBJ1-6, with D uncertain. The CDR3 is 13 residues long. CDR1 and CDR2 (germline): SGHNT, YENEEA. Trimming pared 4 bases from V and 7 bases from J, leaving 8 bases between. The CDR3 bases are TGTGCCAGCAGCTACCGGGAGAATTCACCCCTCCACTTT. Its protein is CASSYRENSPLHF.

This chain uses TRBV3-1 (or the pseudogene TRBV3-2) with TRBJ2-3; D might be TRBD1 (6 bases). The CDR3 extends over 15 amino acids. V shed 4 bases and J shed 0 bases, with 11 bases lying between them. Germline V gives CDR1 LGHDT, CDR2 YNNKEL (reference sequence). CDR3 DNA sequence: TGTGCCAGCAGCCTACAGGGACATAGCACAGATACGCAGTATTTT. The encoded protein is CASSLQGHSTDTQYF.

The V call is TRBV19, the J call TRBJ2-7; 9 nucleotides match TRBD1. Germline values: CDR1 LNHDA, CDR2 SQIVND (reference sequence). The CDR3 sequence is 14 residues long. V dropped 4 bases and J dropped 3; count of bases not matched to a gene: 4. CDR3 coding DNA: TGTGCCAGTAGTACGAGACAGGGGGGCTACGAGCAGTACTTC. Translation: CASSTRQGGYEQYF.

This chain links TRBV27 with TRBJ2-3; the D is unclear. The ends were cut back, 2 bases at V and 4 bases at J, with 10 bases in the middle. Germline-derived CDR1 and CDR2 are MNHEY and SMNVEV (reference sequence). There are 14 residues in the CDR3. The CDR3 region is CASSLGPLADTQYF. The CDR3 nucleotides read TGTGCCAGCAGTTTAGGGCCCCTGGCAGATACGCAGTATTTT.

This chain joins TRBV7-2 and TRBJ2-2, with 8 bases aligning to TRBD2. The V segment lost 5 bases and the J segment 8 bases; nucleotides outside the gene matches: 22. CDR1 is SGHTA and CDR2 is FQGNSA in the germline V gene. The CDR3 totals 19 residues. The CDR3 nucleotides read TGTGCCAGCAGCCCCATAGCGGGATTAGCGGGACTTAGGATGGGGGAGCTGTTTTTT. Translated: CASSPIAGLAGLRMGELFF.

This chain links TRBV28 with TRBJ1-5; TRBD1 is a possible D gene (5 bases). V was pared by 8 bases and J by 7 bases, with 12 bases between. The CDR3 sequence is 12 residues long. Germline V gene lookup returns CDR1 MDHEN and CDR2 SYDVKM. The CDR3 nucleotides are TGTGCCAGCGAAGCGGGGCAACAGCCCCAGCATTTT. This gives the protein CASEAGQQPQHF.